This TCR beta chain was profiled in a study of long-term antiretroviral therapy in people with HIV (dated by TCRdb to 2022 to 2024). Broadly, across the study: The earliest samples were collected approximately a decade before the 2015 WHO recommendation for immediate ART, a period when ART was typically delayed until CD4 counts fell. Whether ART initiation and durable HIV suppression were associated with changes in peripheral blood TRB repertoire composition and diversity was tested in a retrospective serial study. No cross-contamination during QIAcube processing was shown when test extractions of a monoclonal T-cell line were performed alongside about 33 polyclonal samples. About 35% of the 30 participants with HIV were female. A total of 192 cryopreserved PBMC samples were contributed to the cohort by 30 adults with confirmed HIV infection, with samples collected serially over a mean of roughly six years (range 1-12).

From cysteine to phenylalanine, the CDR3 is 14 amino acids long. Only the CDR3 part of the read is kept: 42 bases, read in frame from the first base. For this chain, trimming is 4 bases at the V end and 9 bases at the J end, and the number of junction bases without a gene match is 5. The germline V gene (reference sequence) sets CDR1 to LNHDA and CDR2 to SQIVND. The table lists this clone with a count of one. The target of this receptor is not known. It has no much larger one-base neighbor in the sample; base qualities were not kept. To be included, a participant needed at least one PBMC sample from before ART initiation plus at least two post-ART samples. Every participant with HIV received treatment in the United States of America. Before DNA extraction, cryopreserved samples containing about 0.9-11 million PBMC were thawed and washed. At the time of the earliest PBMC sample, participants with HIV were aged between about 23 and 55 years. PBMC samples from each participant spanned 1-4 timepoints before ART initiation and 2-8 timepoints after ART initiation, with a median of 7 samples. For every participant, serial HIV viral load, CD4+ T-cell count, ART history and demographic data were obtained. Using a Qiagen kit on a QIAcube, genomic DNA was extracted from unsorted PBMC, with samples processed in batches of 12.

General study outcomes and caveats: Unsorted PBMC were profiled instead of sorted CD4+ and CD8+ T cells because pre-ART samples had limited cell numbers. Limited PBMC availability meant only the TCR beta chain was sequenced, without alpha chain pairing. Starting ART was linked to a significant rise in TRB diversity, yet even after long-term ART the diversity remained significantly lower than in transplant donor controls. Inferences about post-ART repertoire changes were limited because no data were available on ART adherence, viral resistance or therapy changes. The samples span the years 2004 to 2017, and the ART regimens used may be less effective than current regimens. Expanded TRB clones identified before ART initiation dominated the repertoire across all time points, though the dominance fluctuated and decreased in many PLHIV after ART. Narrower CDR3 length ranges were observed in HIV repertoires than in controls, and an antigen-experienced repertoire with only a slight naive shift after ART was suggested by the network structure.

The immunoSEQ hsTCRB v3.0 assay was used at survey level resolution to sequence the TRB variable region. TRB sequencing targeted a depth of about 40,000-55,000 T-cell genomes per sample. Pooled TRB libraries were sequenced on an Illumina MiSeq with a v3 150-cycle kit. In the authors' own workflow: Analysis of repertoires was carried out in R inside a reproducible Nextflow workflow spanning QC, data transformation and analysis. LymphoSeq2, an R package for exploring AIRR-Seq data, was used to implement custom analyses. Four samples that yielded fewer than 5000 total TRB sequences were excluded, so that under 200 HIV repertoires were analyzed. Of the 188 retained HIV repertoires, about 60 were collected before and roughly 130 after ART initiation. Repertoires were downsampled to 5000 TRB nucleotide sequences, with summary statistics averaged over 100 downsampling iterations. TRB sequences were retained for analysis only if CDR3 regions of at least seven amino acids were present. Diversity was assessed using a clonality score derived from Shannon entropy and using the Gini coefficient. In repertoire networks, the top 5000 CDR3 amino acid sequences were linked whenever an edit distance of one separated two sequences. GLIPH2 predicted antigen specificity groups and MHC restriction for TRB CDR3 amino acid sequences. To flag known associations with CMV, EBV, HIV or tissue antigens, CDR3 amino acid sequences were compared against VDJdb and McPAS-TCR. Pre-ART, post-ART and control groups were compared with Wilcoxon signed-rank tests and Holm-Bonferroni correction. TCRdb carries this immuneACCESS record with in-frame sequences only. Its versions omit some clonotypes, under half of them owing to an unresolved V gene in the studies checked, with the rest unexplained. That table is the source of V, J and clone size, and D and trimming were worked out from the DNA. This sample is represented by 35,000 to 45,000 clones; around 94% of them were singletons. Of the sample, roughly 3.9% is held by the ten largest clones.

This material consisted of unsorted PBMCs, taken 4.1 years after starting antiretroviral therapy. The sequence was collected from a woman between 50 and 59 years old with HIV. This chain joins TRBV19 to TRBJ1-6; 8 bases in between match TRBD1. At the DNA level, the sequence is TGTGCCAGTAGTACGACAGGGGCATTTTCACCCCTCCACTTT. Translated, it reads CASSTTGAFSPLHF.